This T cell receptor beta chain was captured by sequencing in a study of shared clonotypes between healthy human individuals (dated by TCRdb to 2018 to 2020). Regarding the research as a whole: The cohort included three men and a couple of women between 18 and 49 years of age. For each donor, CD4 naive and CD4 memory were each given three plates, CD8 naive was given two plates, and CD8 memory was given one plate. To estimate repertoire size and how much clonotypes are shared between individuals, the study performed deep sequencing of blood TCR repertoires from about five healthy adults. Libraries were prepared and TCR repertoires were sequenced by different laboratories using diverse techniques, in order to increase sequencing depth and limit assay-specific biases. Between about 0.85 and 8.9 billion PBMCs per donor were obtained by leukapheresis. Study-wide findings and limitations: Naive subsets generally had larger estimated clonotype richness than memory subsets did. Because the study included only a small number of donors, the genetic and exposure-history diversity represented was limited. Across a handful of donors, approximately 5% of naive CD4, more than 3% of naive CD8, 2.3% of memory CD4, and 0.3% to 0.45% of memory CD8 clonotypes were shared. Compared with non-shared clonotypes, clonotypes shared by all four sorted-subset donors had higher generation probabilities. Rarefaction of sorted-subset datasets indicated incomplete sequencing despite the large sequencing depth. Pairwise subsampling led to the expectation that sequencing depth would affect the degree of clonotype sharing among donors. Sampling was restricted to blood, and TCR repertoires in tissues likely differ from the TCR repertoires found in blood.

From the cysteine up to the phenylalanine, the CDR3 has a length of 14 residues. CDR3 DNA is the only sequence kept; it has 42 bases, read in frame from the first base. CDR1 and CDR2 are read off the germline V gene as MNHNS and SASEGT. V lost 3 bases and J lost 0 bases; the stretch between them is 8 bases long. TCR CDR3 regions were amplified from genomic DNA by multiplex PCR using the deep immunoSEQ assay. For each cell subset, the extracted genomic DNA was distributed evenly across all wells of several immunoSEQ 96-well plates, and each plate served as one replicate. Each replicate PCR for sorted subsets received about 0.2 ug genomic DNA, equal to 28,000 or so T cell genomes. Purified libraries were quantified with a Qubit 3.0 fluorometer, sized on a Bioanalyzer 2100, and re-quantified with the KAPA Library Quantification kit. A separate single-read 150-cycle Illumina NextSeq 550 flow cell was used to sequence each immunoSEQ 96-well plate. As for how the authors treated the data: Because the immunoSEQ output included only junctional sequences and no quality scores, the filtering could not be the same as the filtering used for full-length reads. Sequences were annotated with PyIR, a Python wrapper for IgBLAST v1.9, using IMGT germline references to assign V/J genes and CDR3. Any read was removed if the V/J assignment was weak (E-value above 1e-6), the CDR3 was missing, or the read contained stop codons, out-of-frame junctions, or ambiguous translated residues. V3J clonotypes were defined as sequences sharing an identical inferred V gene, J gene, and CDR3 amino acid sequence. Percentage overlap between repertoires was calculated by dividing the number of shared unique clonotypes by the size of the smaller repertoire. Repertoire richness was assessed with RTK rarefaction, the Chao1 estimator, and Recon v2.1 estimates of unobserved clonotypes. Generation probabilities were computed with OLGA for all TCRbeta clonotypes obtained by the gDNA method from a handful of donors. TCRdb re-hosts the immuneACCESS table, in-frame sequences only. Its copies lack some clones; in the studies checked, an unresolved V gene accounts for under half of them, and the cause for the rest is not known. D and trimming were read from the DNA, whereas the V and J calls and clone size are those reported in that table. This sample has over 950,000 clones in its table, and around three quarters of those were observed once. The ten biggest clones cover 0.89% of the sample.

Donors were healthy HIV-negative adults with no recently reported acute infections or vaccinations. Only Caucasian adults living in Nashville, Tennessee, USA were represented among the donors. CD4+ T cells were enriched by magnetic negative selection, after which naive cells were positively selected on CD45RA and the negative fraction was taken as the memory subset. Blood was obtained by leukapheresis, after which PBMCs were separated by Ficoll-Histopaque density gradient centrifugation and cryopreserved in liquid nitrogen vapor phase. Purity and quantity of every magnetically sorted T cell population were checked by analytical flow cytometry. From each sorted fraction, genomic DNA was isolated and quantified by UV absorbance on a Nanodrop 2000c. Worth noting for this clone: What this receptor recognizes is not known. Base qualities are missing; no much larger clone stands one base away.

Sequenced input: memory CD4+ T cells from PBMCs. The meaning of the sample's cell subset or site label: CD45RA-negative fraction. This receptor was taken from a man aged 18 to 35 in good health. Some clones in this sample may be carry-over from other donors' samples. The V gene is TRBV6-1 and the J gene is TRBJ1-2; the D gene is unclear. The nucleotide sequence is given as TGTGCCAGCAGTGAGCGGGGTCCTAACTATGGCTACACCTTC. Translated, it reads CASSERGPNYGYTF.